This record looks at one TCR beta chain sequence and its context. These data come from a study of PD-1 blockade in classical Hodgkin lymphoma. Sequenced by immunoSEQ multiplex PCR; TCRdb stores in-frame clones only, minus some. The sample includes around 20,000 clones, 75% to 90% seen only once; the top ten take 0.2% to 0.3%. Time point meaning: newly diagnosed, previously untreated cHL patient sample. The authors purified CD4+ T cells from thawed PBMCs by magnetic negative selection. Peripheral samples used as comparators were newly diagnosed, untreated classical Hodgkin lymphoma PBMCs. Trimming cost V 0 bases and J 0 bases, with 6 bases left between them. Germline V gene sequence: CDR1 SGHTA, CDR2 FQGNSA. The length of the CDR3 is 15 residues.

The chain is built from TRBV7-2 and TRBJ1-5; D is unresolved. Sequencing was carried out using CD4+ T cells from blood. This TCR derives from a human donor with classical Hodgkin lymphoma. As DNA, the CDR3 is TGTGCCAGCAGCTTAGCGCGGACTAGCAATCAGCCCCAGCATTTT. It yields the protein CASSLARTSNQPQHF.